These 12 T cell receptor beta chains came from one sample sequenced in a study of breast tumors, draining lymph nodes, adjacent tissues. TCRdb re-called the multiplex PCR reads with MiXCR, one entry per CDR3 protein. The sample gives over 10,000 distinct CDR3 sequences, 40% to 55% of which show up once; roughly 40% is in the top ten. Sequencing used tumor-adjacent breast tissue. These receptors all come from a female donor with breast cancer. Some clones in this sample may be carry-over from other donors' samples.

About this clonotype: Here the CDR3 omits its conserved ending phenylalanine or tryptophan, so a read error is the likely source. The chain has TRBV7-9 and TRBJ2-7; D is ambiguous. From germline, CDR1 is SEHNR and CDR2 FQNEAQ (reference sequence). The germline V and J ends were trimmed by 5 bases and 2 bases, with 13 bases remaining between them. The CDR3 sequence is 14 residues long. The CDR3 reads CASSPPGSPYEQYL. CDR3 sequence (DNA): TGTGCCAGCAGCCCGCCAGGTTCGCCCTACGAGCAGTACCTC.

This clonotype was seen many times. For the CDR3, the DNA is TGTGCCAGCAGGTGGGGGGAGACCCAGTACTTC. Protein sequence: CASRWGETQYF. The V gene is TRBV7-9, the J gene TRBJ2-5; possibly TRBD1 or TRBD2 for D (5 bases each). V lost 6 bases to trimming and J lost 5 bases, with 7 bases between them. Germline CDR1 SEHNR, CDR2 FQNEAQ (reference sequence). The CDR3 is made up of 11 amino acids.

The chain joins TRBV7-8 to TRBJ1-6, with 8 bases aligning to TRBD1. CDR3 size: 13 residues. Looked up from germline, CDR1 is SGHVS and CDR2 is FQNEAQ. Germline trimming cut 4 bases from V and 9 bases from J; bases unmatched to any gene: 2. CDR3 amino acids: CASSSGTGSPLHF. CDR3 nucleotides: TGTGCCAGCAGCTCCGGGACAGGTTCACCCCTCCACTTT.

This clonotype is medium-sized in the sample. The chain links TRBV20-1 to TRBJ2-1, with 10 bases that match TRBD2. Per germline, CDR1 DFQATT and CDR2 SNEGSKA (reference sequence). Trimming cost V 5 bases and J 8 bases; bases outside gene matches: 12. There are 15 residues in the CDR3. The CDR3 DNA reads as TGCAGTGCTGGGCGTTCTAGCGGGAGAGGGTATGAGCAGTTCTTC. Residues: CSAGRSSGRGYEQFF.

This clonotype is medium-sized by share. The genes are TRBV6-6 and TRBJ1-2; 7 bases agree with TRBD1. CDR3 size: 14 residues. Looked up from germline, CDR1 is MNHNY and CDR2 is SVGAGI (reference sequence). Trimming removed 2 bases from V and 8 bases from J; junction bases left unmatched: 8. CDR3 nucleotide sequence: TGTGCCAGCAGTTACCCGACAGGGAAGGAGGGCTACACCTTC. Translated: CASSYPTGKEGYTF.

This clonotype occurred many times. The J gene is TRBJ1-5, the V gene TRBV12-3 or TRBV12-4; D unclear. Trimming removed 1 base at V and 7 bases at J, with 5 bases between. CDR3 length equals 12 residues. CDR3 loop: CASSLGEQPQHF. CDR3 sequence (DNA): TGTGCCAGCAGTTTAGGAGAACAGCCCCAGCATTTT.

The chain carries TRBV24-1 and TRBJ2-7; D gene uncertain. The germline gives CDR1 KGHDR, CDR2 SFDVKD. This CDR3 is built from 11 residues. V dropped 0 bases and J dropped 13 bases, with 9 bases sitting between them. The CDR3 bases are TGTGCCACCAGTGATTTGTACGAGCCTTACGTC. This translates into CATSDLYEPYV.

The sample holds many counts of this clonotype. V usage is TRBV5-6 and J usage is TRBJ2-1; 7 bases are shared with TRBD2. V trimming: 4 bases; J trimming: 8 bases; junction bases outside the gene matches: 21. The CDR3 totals 18 residues. Germline CDR1 is SGHDT and CDR2 is YYEEEE. The CDR3 nucleotides read TGTGCCAGCAGCGGTACAGGACCAGCGGGGCGGGGGATACATGAGCAGTTCTTC. This codes for CASSGTGPAGRGIHEQFF. Complete variable domain (other parts from reference TRBV5-6 and TRBJ2-1): DAGVTQSPTHLIKTRGQQVTLRCSPKSGHDTVSWYQQALGQGPQFIFQYYEEEERQRGNFPDRFSGHQFPNYSSELNVNALLLGDSALYLCASSGTGPAGRGIHEQFFGPGTRLTVL.

J is TRBJ2-7 and V is TRBV7-2; 8 nucleotides align to TRBD2. CDR3 length equals 14 residues. In germline, CDR1 is SGHTA, CDR2 FQGNSA. V was pared by 5 bases and J by 1 base, with 4 bases of the junction left unmatched. This chain's CDR3 is CASSPLADSYEQYF. Written as DNA, the CDR3 is TGTGCCAGCAGCCCACTAGCGGATTCCTACGAGCAGTACTTC.

This clonotype was counted between two and nine times. This chain connects TRBV12-1 to TRBJ1-3. TRBV12-1 constitutes a pseudogene. This CDR3 spans 16 amino acids. This chain's CDR3 is CASSARRNTSGNTIYF. The CDR3 DNA follows: TGTGCCAGCAGCGCCAGACGGAACACCTCTGGAAACACCATATATTTT.

This chain connects TRBV10-3 to TRBJ2-7; TRBD2 aligns across 10 bases. The CDR3 runs to 13 residues. Germline V gene lookup returns CDR1 ENHRY and CDR2 SYGVKD. Trimming cost V 11 bases and J 7 bases; bases outside gene matches: 11. The chain's CDR3 is CAGRASGREEQYF. CDR3 in DNA: TGTGCCGGGAGGGCTAGCGGGAGAGAGGAGCAGTACTTC.

Many counts were recorded for this clonotype. The rearrangement joins TRBV12-3 or TRBV12-4 to TRBJ2-1; possibly TRBD2 for D (5 bases). The CDR3 has 17 residues. Trimming stripped 3 bases from V and 9 bases from J, with 24 bases between. The CDR3 protein is CASSFIGVDRDGSEQFF. CDR3 coding DNA: TGTGCCAGCAGTTTCATCGGAGTTGACCGGGATGGGAGTGAGCAGTTCTTC.